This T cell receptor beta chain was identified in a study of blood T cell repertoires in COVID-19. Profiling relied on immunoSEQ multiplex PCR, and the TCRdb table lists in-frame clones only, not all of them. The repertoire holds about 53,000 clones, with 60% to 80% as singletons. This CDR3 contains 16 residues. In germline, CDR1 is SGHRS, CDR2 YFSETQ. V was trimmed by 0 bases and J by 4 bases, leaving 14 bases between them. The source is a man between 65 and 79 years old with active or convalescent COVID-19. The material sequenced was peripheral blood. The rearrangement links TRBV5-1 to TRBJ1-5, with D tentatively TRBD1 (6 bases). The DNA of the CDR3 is TGCGCCAGCAGCTTGGGAACGCTTACAGGGAATCAGCCCCAGCATTTT. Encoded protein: CASSLGTLTGNQPQHF. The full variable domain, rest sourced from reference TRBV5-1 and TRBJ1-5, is KAGVTQTPRYLIKTRGQQVTLSCSPISGHRSVSWYQQTPGQGLQFLFEYFSETQRNKGNFPGRFSGRQFSNSRSEMNVSTLELGDSALYLCASSLGTLTGNQPQHFGDGTRLSIL.